This T cell receptor (beta chain) was documented in a study of beta chain features in type 1 diabetes. The investigators reverse transcribed all of the isolated RNA, so they sequenced expressed TCRB transcripts. The data were produced by immunoSEQ multiplex PCR, yet TCRdb's version contains in-frame clones alone and is incomplete. Of around 290,000 clones listed, roughly 8% are singletons. The V end was cut by 6 bases, the J end by 3 bases, with 15 bases between. CDR1 and CDR2 from the germline V gene are SGHTA and FQGNSA. The CDR3 is made up of 15 amino acids. This clone was detected a few times. The chain has TRBV7-2 and TRBJ2-1, with a tentative D call TRBD1 (5 bases). The receptor was isolated from a young woman in good health. Sequenced material: central memory CD4+ T cells from blood. The chain's CDR3 is CASRRDSSNYNEQFF. CDR3 sequence (DNA): TGTGCCAGCAGGCGTGACAGTAGTAACTACAATGAGCAGTTCTTC.